The 8 T cell receptor beta chains below come from one sample, sequenced in a study of blood T cell repertoires in COVID-19. Profiling relied on immunoSEQ multiplex PCR, and the TCRdb table lists in-frame clones only, not all of them. In the table there are under 300,000 clones, 86% of which are singletons. Sequencing used peripheral blood. All receptors derive from a man at least 80 years old with acute or convalescent COVID-19.

This clone was seen a handful of times. The chain recombines TRBV14 with TRBJ1-2; tentatively, D is TRBD1 (5 bases). The germline gives CDR1 SGHDN, CDR2 FVKESK. The CDR3 covers 15 residues. With 0 bases removed from V and 4 bases from J, the gap between germline ends came to 12 bases. Written as DNA, the CDR3 is TGTGCCAGCAGCCAAGAAATCAGGGATCCCTATGGCTACACCTTC. It is translated as CASSQEIRDPYGYTF. The variable domain in full, completed from reference TRBV14 and TRBJ1-2, reads EAGVTQFPSHSVIEKGQTVTLRCDPISGHDNLYWYRRVMGKEIKFLLHFVKESKQDESGMPNNRFLAERTGGTYSTLKVQPAELEDSGVYFCASSQEIRDPYGYTFGSGTRLTVV.

In its sample, this clone was seen once. The V gene is TRBV5-1, the J gene TRBJ2-4; D is uncertain. Germline V lookup: CDR1 SGHRS, CDR2 YFSETQ. Trimming removed 0 bases at V and 3 bases at J, with 10 bases between. The CDR3 runs 15 residues. CDR3 coding DNA: TGCGCCAGCAGCTTGGAGGCGGTCAGCAAAAACATTCAGTACTTC. It specifies CASSLEAVSKNIQYF.

The V gene is TRBV6-6, the J gene TRBJ1-5; D gene ambiguous. The CDR3 covers 14 residues. From germline, CDR1 is MNHNY and CDR2 SVGAGI (reference sequence). The V gene lost 5 bases and the J gene lost 4 bases, with 12 bases spanning the gap. For the CDR3, the DNA is TGTGCCAGCAGTGGCGGGTCTATTAATCAGCCCCAGCATTTT. This translates into CASSGGSINQPQHF.

This clone was picked up a small number of times. This chain joins TRBV5-5 and TRBJ2-7; weak D call: TRBD2 (6 bases). V was shortened by 5 bases and J by 2 bases, with 20 bases between the two germline ends. CDR1 and CDR2 from the germline V gene are SGHKS and YYEKEE (reference sequence). There are 16 residues in the CDR3. CDR3 residues: CASRTAGGGSPYEQYF. CDR3 nucleotide sequence: TGTGCCAGCAGGACCGCCGGGGGTGGCTCCCCCTACGAGCAGTACTTC.

The V gene is TRBV5-8, the J gene TRBJ2-3, with a weak D call TRBD1 (5 bases). CDR3 length equals 14 residues. V was pared by 4 bases and J by 0 bases, with 9 bases between. Germline CDR1 is SGHTS and CDR2 is YDEGEE. DNA of the CDR3: TGTGCCAGCAGCCCGGACATAAGCACAGATACGCAGTATTTT. Protein sequence: CASSPDISTDTQYF.

The genes are TRBV14 and TRBJ2-7; D unresolved. V shed 0 bases and J shed 6 bases, with 12 bases lying between them. CDR3 length equals 14 residues. Germline loops: CDR1 SGHDN, CDR2 FVKESK. As DNA, the CDR3 is TGTGCCAGCAGCCAAGAGCTAATTTTTGGCGAGCAGTACTTC. Encoded protein: CASSQELIFGEQYF.

The chain has TRBV12-3 or TRBV12-4 and TRBJ1-5, with D hard to call. This CDR3 has 12 amino acids. V was clipped by 6 bases and J by 3 bases, with 6 bases between them. The CDR3 DNA is TGTGCCAGCAGCCTACTCAATCAGCCCCAGCATTTT. It yields the protein CASSLLNQPQHF.

The genes are TRBV6-5 and TRBJ1-5, with a weak D call TRBD1 (5 bases). Germline V gene sequence: CDR1 MNHEY, CDR2 SVGAGI. The germline V and J ends were trimmed by 6 bases and 6 bases, with 12 bases remaining between them. The CDR3 has 13 residues. Written as DNA, the CDR3 is TGTGCCAGCAGCGGGAGTAGGGGTCAGCCCCAGCATTTT. It translates to CASSGSRGQPQHF.